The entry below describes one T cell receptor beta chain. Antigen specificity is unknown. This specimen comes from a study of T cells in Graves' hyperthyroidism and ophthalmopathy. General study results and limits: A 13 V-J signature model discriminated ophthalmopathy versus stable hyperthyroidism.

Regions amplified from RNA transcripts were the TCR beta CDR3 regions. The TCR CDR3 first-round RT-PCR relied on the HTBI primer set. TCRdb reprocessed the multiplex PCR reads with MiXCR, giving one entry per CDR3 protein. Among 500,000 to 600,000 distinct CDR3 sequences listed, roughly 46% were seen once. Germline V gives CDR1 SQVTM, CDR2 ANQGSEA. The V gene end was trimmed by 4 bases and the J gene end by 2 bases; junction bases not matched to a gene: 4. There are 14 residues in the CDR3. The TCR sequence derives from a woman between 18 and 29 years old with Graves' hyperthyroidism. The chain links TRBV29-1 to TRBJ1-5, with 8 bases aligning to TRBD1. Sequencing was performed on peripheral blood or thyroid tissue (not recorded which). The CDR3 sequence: CSVVTGDGNQPQHF. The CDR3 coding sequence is TGCAGCGTTGTGACAGGGGACGGCAATCAGCCCCAGCATTTT.